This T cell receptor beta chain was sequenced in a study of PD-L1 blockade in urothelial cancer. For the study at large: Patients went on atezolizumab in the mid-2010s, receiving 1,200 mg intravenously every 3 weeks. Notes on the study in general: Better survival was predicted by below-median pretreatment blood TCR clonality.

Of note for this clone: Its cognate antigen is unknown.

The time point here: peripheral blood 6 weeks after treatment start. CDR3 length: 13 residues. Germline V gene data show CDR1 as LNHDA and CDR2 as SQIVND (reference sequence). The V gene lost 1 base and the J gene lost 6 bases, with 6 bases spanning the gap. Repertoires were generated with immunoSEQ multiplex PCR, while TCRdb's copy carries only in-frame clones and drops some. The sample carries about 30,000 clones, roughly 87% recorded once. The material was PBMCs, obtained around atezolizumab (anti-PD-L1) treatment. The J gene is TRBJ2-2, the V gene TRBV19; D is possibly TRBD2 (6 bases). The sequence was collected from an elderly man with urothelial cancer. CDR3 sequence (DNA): TGTGCCAGTAGTATAGGGAGGGCCGGGGAGCTGTTTTTT. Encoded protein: CASSIGRAGELFF.